The 15 T cell receptor beta chains listed next were all sequenced from one sample in a study of T cell repertoires in cytomegalovirus infection (dated by TCRdb to about 2019). Sequenced using an Illumina HiSeq 1500. TCRdb's own reprocessing of the public reads used fastp at Q25 and MiXCR and kept productive beta chains. Under each unique CDR3 protein, matching rows form one entry showing the most common genes and DNA. For this sample the table gives about 490,000 distinct CDR3 sequences, of which 11% were detected only once. Of the sample, 10% falls within the top ten clones. The sequencing input was PBMCs. These TCRs come from a human donor in good health (CMV status not recorded). Some clones in this sample may be carry-over from other donors' samples.

This clonotype was observed at least ten times. The gene calls are TRBV2 and TRBJ2-5; the D gene is possibly TRBD1 (5 bases). CDR3 size: 12 residues. Germline loops: CDR1 SNHLY, CDR2 FYNNEI. Trimming removed 8 bases from V and 5 bases from J, with 12 bases in between. Written as DNA, the CDR3 is TGTGCCAGCCTAGGGGCGCGGGAGACCCAGTACTTC. Protein sequence: CASLGARETQYF.

This clonotype appeared many times. V gene TRBV30 combines with J gene TRBJ1-1, with D maybe TRBD1 (5 bases). The CDR3 consists of 13 residues. Germline V lookup: CDR1 GTSNPN, CDR2 SVGIG (reference sequence). Trimming removed 2 bases at V and 4 bases at J, with 11 bases between. CDR3 sequence: CAWSLWGGTEAFF. The CDR3 DNA reads TGTGCCTGGAGTTTGTGGGGGGGCACTGAAGCTTTCTTT.

V is TRBV3-1 and J is TRBJ2-1; D unclear. Germline V CDR1 and CDR2: LGHDT, YNNKEL (reference sequence). With 0 bases removed from V and 4 bases from J, the gap between germline ends came to 7 bases. The CDR3 totals 14 residues. CDR3 nucleotides: TGTGCCAGCAGCCAAGAGGGCGGATACAATGAGCAGTTCTTC. Translation gives CASSQEGGYNEQFF.

This clonotype came up a few times. The chain combines TRBV11-2 with TRBJ2-2; 7 nucleotides match TRBD1. This CDR3 region has 17 residues. V shed 0 bases, J shed 6 bases, and the junction held 10 bases outside the gene matches. The V gene's germline CDR1 is SGHAT and CDR2 FQNNGV. In nucleotides, the CDR3 is TGTGCCAGCAGCTTAGAGCTGGCGACAGGGAAAGCCGGGGAGCTGTTTTTT. Translation: CASSLELATGKAGELFF.

This clonotype showed up many times. V usage is TRBV19 and J usage is TRBJ2-1; D possibly corresponds to TRBD2 (6 bases). There are 14 residues in the CDR3. Between the trimmed V and J ends, which lost 5 bases and 6 bases, there was a span of 14 bases. Germline-derived CDR1 and CDR2 are LNHDA and SQIVND (reference sequence). This CDR3 reads CASSPGGGSNEQFF. As DNA, the CDR3 is TGTGCCAGTAGTCCCGGGGGAGGAAGCAATGAGCAGTTCTTC.

In this sample, this clonotype turned up many times. The chain has TRBV12-3 or TRBV12-4 and TRBJ1-5, with TRBD1 matching 11 bases. The CDR3 spans 15 residues. V lost 6 bases to trimming and J lost 6 bases; unmatched junction nucleotides: 7. The CDR3 sequence: CASRFGTGGGQPQHF. As DNA, the CDR3 is TGTGCCAGCAGATTCGGGACAGGGGGTGGTCAGCCCCAGCATTTT.

The J gene is TRBJ2-3, the V gene TRBV13, with 11 positions matching TRBD1. Germline values: CDR1 PRHDT, CDR2 FYEKMQ (reference sequence). The CDR3 runs 15 residues. V shed 5 bases and J 5 bases; nucleotides not matched to a gene: 6. The CDR3 here is CASSARTGGEDTQYF. In DNA form, the CDR3 reads TGTGCCAGCAGCGCCCGGACAGGGGGCGAAGATACGCAGTATTTT.

The chain couples TRBV29-1 to TRBJ1-2; D perhaps matches TRBD1 (6 bases). The CDR3 loop spans 14 amino acids. Germline V gene sequence: CDR1 SQVTM, CDR2 ANQGSEA. The V end lost 0 bases, the J end lost 5 bases, and 13 bases lay between the germline ends. The CDR3 sequence is CSVEDRGGGYGYTF. CDR3 nucleotide sequence: TGCAGCGTTGAAGACCGCGGAGGGGGGTATGGCTACACCTTC.

J is TRBJ1-1 and V is TRBV3-1; D unclear. The CDR3 length is 12 residues. V was pared by 3 bases and J by 4 bases, with 6 bases between. Looked up from germline, CDR1 is LGHDT and CDR2 is YNNKEL (reference sequence). CDR3 in amino acids: CASSHGSTEAFF. In DNA form, the CDR3 reads TGTGCCAGCAGCCATGGGAGCACTGAAGCTTTCTTT. The full variable domain, in which reference TRBV3-1 and TRBJ1-1 provide the parts outside the CDR3, is DTAVSQTPKYLVTQMGNDKSIKCEQNLGHDTMYWYKQDSKKFLKIMFSYNNKELIINETVPNRFSPKSPDKAHLNLHINSLELGDSAVYFCASSHGSTEAFFGQGTRLTVV.

This clonotype was observed at least ten times. The chain couples TRBV5-4 to TRBJ1-1, with TRBD1 identical over 9 bases. Germline CDR1 and CDR2: SGHNT and YYREEE (reference sequence). Trimming cost V 3 bases and J 5 bases; bases outside gene matches: 5. The CDR3 is 14 amino acids. The CDR3 DNA reads TGTGCCAGCAGCTGGGGACAGGGAGGGACTGAAGCTTTCTTT. Translation gives CASSWGQGGTEAFF. Full variable domain (missing parts from reference TRBV5-4 and TRBJ1-1): ETGVTQSPTHLIKTRGQQVTLRCSSQSGHNTVSWYQQALGQGPQFIFQYYREEENGRGNFPPRFSGLQFPNYSSELNVNALELDDSALYLCASSWGQGGTEAFFGQGTRLTVV.

This clonotype was recorded many times. The chain couples TRBV4-1 to TRBJ1-1, with a weak D call TRBD1 (6 bases). This CDR3 has 16 amino acids. Deletions cut 0 bases from V and 2 bases from J, with 13 bases between. Germline V lookup: CDR1 MGHRA, CDR2 YSYEKL. CDR3 amino acids: CASSQDETGLNTEAFF. As DNA, the CDR3 is TGCGCCAGCAGCCAAGATGAAACAGGGCTAAACACTGAAGCTTTCTTT.

This chain connects TRBV2 to TRBJ2-2; the D gene is possibly TRBD2 (6 bases). Trimming shortened V by 4 bases and J by 7 bases, and 10 bases separated the two germline ends. The CDR3 spans 13 residues. Germline-derived CDR1 and CDR2 are SNHLY and FYNNEI. The CDR3 loop reads CASSVDGGGELFF. CDR3 DNA sequence: TGTGCCAGCAGTGTCGACGGGGGCGGGGAGCTGTTTTTT.

This clonotype showed up many times. V gene TRBV7-2 combines with J gene TRBJ2-7; 7 bases align to TRBD2. Germline CDR1 SGHTA, CDR2 FQGNSA. J was trimmed by 3 bases and V by 8 bases; bases with no gene match: 4. CDR3 size: 12 residues. DNA of the CDR3: TGTGCCAGCGGCCAGCGGGACTACGAGCAGTACTTC. Translated, it gives CASGQRDYEQYF.

This clonotype was counted many times. The chain carries TRBV7-2 and TRBJ2-2, with 7 bases matching TRBD1. The CDR3 has 16 residues. V shed 1 base and J 2 bases; nucleotides not matched to a gene: 4. CDR1 and CDR2 from the germline V gene are SGHTA and FQGNSA. DNA for the CDR3: TGTGCCAGCAGCTTAGTTGGGACAGTAAACACCGGGGAGCTGTTTTTT. Encoded protein: CASSLVGTVNTGELFF.

This clonotype was counted ten times or more. The genes are TRBV5-5 and TRBJ2-1; maybe TRBD1 (5 bases). CDR3 length: 13 amino acids. The V and J ends lost 0 bases and 8 bases respectively, with 9 bases between them. CDR1 is SGHKS and CDR2 is YYEKEE in the germline V gene (reference sequence). The CDR3 loop reads CASSLDRFDEQFF. CDR3 coding DNA: TGTGCCAGCAGCTTGGACAGGTTCGATGAGCAGTTCTTC.